The source of this TCR beta chain is a study of response to subunit inactivated influenza vaccine. Germline V gene lookup returns CDR1 SGDLS and CDR2 YYNGEE. The CDR3 runs to 15 residues. V gave up 3 bases and J gave up 5 bases, with 15 bases separating them. A single record per CDR3 protein comes from TCRdb applying MiXCR to the RT-PCR reads. The data show about 300,000 distinct CDR3 sequences, 20% to 25% seen once. This clonotype was detected a few times. The antigen remains undetermined. Study-level findings and limits: Few additional T cells are recruited per seasonal influenza vaccination, authors suggested.

This receptor was identified in a man between 50 and 69 years old who received an inactivated influenza vaccine. Sample: PBMCs from blood, taken 21 months after vaccination. V is TRBV9 and J is TRBJ2-1, with D perhaps TRBD2 (6 bases). The CDR3 nucleotides are TGTGCCAGCAGCGCAACTAGCCCGGGACACAATGAGCAGTTCTTC. Its protein product is CASSATSPGHNEQFF.